The entry that follows covers one TCR beta chain sequence. This record belongs to a study of technical replicates of blood from a handful of donors. This CDR3 spans 16 amino acids. V lost 0 bases, J lost 2 bases, and 6 bases stayed unmatched. Germline V lookup: CDR1 GTSNPN, CDR2 SVGIG (reference sequence). Clones were sequenced by immunoSEQ multiplex PCR, and TCRdb holds only the in-frame ones, with some missing. The sample consists of tens of thousands of clones, roughly 86% of them appearing once. The rearrangement links TRBV30 to TRBJ2-2; 7 nucleotides line up with TRBD2. The sample comprised PBMCs. The sequence derives from a human donor in good health. Some clones in this sample may be carry-over from other donors' samples. The CDR3 reads CAWSVWREPNTGELFF. CDR3 in DNA: TGTGCCTGGAGTGTCTGGCGGGAGCCAAACACCGGGGAGCTGTTTTTT. Combining the CDR3 with reference TRBV30 and TRBJ2-2 gives the whole variable domain SQTIHQWPATLVQPVGSPLSLECTVEGTSNPNLYWYRQAAGRGLQLLFYSVGIGQISSEVPQNLSASRPQDRQFILSSKKLLLSDSGFYLCAWSVWREPNTGELFFGEGSRLTVL.